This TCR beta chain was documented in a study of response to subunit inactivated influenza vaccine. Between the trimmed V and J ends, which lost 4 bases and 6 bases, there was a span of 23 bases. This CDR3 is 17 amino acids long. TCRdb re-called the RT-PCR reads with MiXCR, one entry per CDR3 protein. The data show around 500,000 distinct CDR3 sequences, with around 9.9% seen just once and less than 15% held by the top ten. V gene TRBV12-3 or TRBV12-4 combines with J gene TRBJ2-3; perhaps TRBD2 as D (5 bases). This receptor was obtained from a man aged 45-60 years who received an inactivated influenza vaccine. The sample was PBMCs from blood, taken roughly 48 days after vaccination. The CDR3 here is CASSSNGEGVTSDTQYF. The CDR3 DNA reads TGTGCCAGCAGTTCCAACGGGGAAGGAGTCACTTCTGATACGCAGTATTTT.